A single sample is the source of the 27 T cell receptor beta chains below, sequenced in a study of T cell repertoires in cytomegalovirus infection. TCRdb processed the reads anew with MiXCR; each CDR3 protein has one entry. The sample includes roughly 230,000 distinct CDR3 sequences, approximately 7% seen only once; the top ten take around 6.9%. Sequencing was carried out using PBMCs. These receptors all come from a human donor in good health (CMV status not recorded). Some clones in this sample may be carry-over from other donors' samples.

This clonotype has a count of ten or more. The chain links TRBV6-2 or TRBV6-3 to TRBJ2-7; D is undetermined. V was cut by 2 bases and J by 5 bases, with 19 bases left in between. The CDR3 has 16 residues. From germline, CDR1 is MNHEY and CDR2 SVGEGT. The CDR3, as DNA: TGTGCCAGCAGTTACCCTAAACGGATGCTTGGGGACGAGCAGTACTTC. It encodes CASSYPKRMLGDEQYF.

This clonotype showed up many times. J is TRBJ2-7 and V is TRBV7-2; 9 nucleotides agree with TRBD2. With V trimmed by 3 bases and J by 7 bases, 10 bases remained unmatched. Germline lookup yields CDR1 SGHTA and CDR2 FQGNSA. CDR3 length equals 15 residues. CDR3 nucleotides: TGTGCCAGCAGCTTGGGGCTAGCGGGGCCTCGGGAGCAGTACTTC. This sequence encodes CASSLGLAGPREQYF.

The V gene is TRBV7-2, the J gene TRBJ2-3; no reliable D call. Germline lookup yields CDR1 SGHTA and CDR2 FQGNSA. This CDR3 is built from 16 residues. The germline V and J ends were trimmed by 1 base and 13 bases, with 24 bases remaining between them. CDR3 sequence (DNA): TGTGCCAGCAGCTTAGAAATAAAAAAAAAAAAAAAAAAGAAGTATTTT. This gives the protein CASSLEIKKKKKKKYF.

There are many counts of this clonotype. The CDR3: CASSWLGQGFDQPQHF. As DNA, the CDR3 is TGTGCCAGCAGTTGGCTGGGACAGGGATTTGATCAGCCCCAGCATTTT. J is TRBJ1-5 and V is TRBV6-2 or TRBV6-3, with 9 bases fitting TRBD1. Germline V lookup: CDR1 MNHEY, CDR2 SVGEGT. The CDR3 contains 16 residues. Trimming cost V 4 bases and J 5 bases; bases outside gene matches: 9.

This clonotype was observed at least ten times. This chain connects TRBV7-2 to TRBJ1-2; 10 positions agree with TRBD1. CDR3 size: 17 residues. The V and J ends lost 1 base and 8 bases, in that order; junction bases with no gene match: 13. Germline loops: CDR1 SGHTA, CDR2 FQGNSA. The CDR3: CASSLGPDRGPTRGYTF. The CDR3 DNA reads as TGTGCCAGCAGCTTAGGCCCCGACAGGGGGCCGACTCGGGGCTACACCTTC. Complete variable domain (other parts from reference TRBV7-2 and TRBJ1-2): GAGVSQSPSNKVTEKGKDVELRCDPISGHTALYWYRQSLGQGLEFLIYFQGNSAPDKSGLPSDRFSAERTGGSVSTLTIQRTQQEDSAVYLCASSLGPDRGPTRGYTFGSGTRLTVV.

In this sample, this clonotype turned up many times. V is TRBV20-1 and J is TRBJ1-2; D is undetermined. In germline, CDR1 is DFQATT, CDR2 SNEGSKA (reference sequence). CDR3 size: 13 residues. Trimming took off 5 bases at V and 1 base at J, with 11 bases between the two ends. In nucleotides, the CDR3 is TGCAGTGCTGGCCGACAAGATAACTATGGCTACACCTTC. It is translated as CSAGRQDNYGYTF.

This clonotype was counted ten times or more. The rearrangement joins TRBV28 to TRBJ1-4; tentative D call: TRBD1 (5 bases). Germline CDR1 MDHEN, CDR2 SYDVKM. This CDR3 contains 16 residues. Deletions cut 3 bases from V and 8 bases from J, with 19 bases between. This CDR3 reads CASSLLFGDPDEKLFF. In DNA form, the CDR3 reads TGTGCCAGCAGTTTGTTGTTTGGGGACCCCGACGAAAAACTGTTTTTT.

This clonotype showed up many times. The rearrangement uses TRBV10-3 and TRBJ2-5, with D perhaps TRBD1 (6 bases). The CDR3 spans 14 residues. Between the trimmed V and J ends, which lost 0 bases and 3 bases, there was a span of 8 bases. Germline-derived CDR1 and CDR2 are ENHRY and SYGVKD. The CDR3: CAISESGTKETQYF. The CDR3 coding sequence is TGTGCCATCAGTGAGTCTGGGACAAAAGAGACCCAGTACTTC.

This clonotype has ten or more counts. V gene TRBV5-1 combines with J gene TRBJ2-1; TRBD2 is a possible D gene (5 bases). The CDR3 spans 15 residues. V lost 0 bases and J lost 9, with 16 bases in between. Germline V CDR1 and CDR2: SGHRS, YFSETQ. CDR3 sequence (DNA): TGCGCCAGCAGCTTGGAGGCTAGCAATAACCCTGAGCAGTTCTTC. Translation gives CASSLEASNNPEQFF.

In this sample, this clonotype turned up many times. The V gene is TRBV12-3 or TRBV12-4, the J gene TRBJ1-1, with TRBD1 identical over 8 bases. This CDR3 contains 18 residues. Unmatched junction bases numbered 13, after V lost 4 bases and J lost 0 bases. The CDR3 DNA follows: TGTGCCAGCAGTTCGCCGGGACAGGCAATATTCCTGAACACTGAAGCTTTCTTT. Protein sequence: CASSSPGQAIFLNTEAFF.

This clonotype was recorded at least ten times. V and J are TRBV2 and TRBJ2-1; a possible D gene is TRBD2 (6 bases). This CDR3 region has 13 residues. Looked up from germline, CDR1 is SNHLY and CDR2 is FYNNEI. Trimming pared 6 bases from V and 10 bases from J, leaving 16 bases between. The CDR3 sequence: CASRATLAPEQFF. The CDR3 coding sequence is TGTGCCAGCAGGGCTACACTAGCTCCCGAGCAGTTCTTC.

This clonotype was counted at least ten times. The CDR3 region has the DNA TGTGCCAGCAGCTGGACAGGGGGCCGTGATTCACCCCTCCACTTT. Its translation is CASSWTGGRDSPLHF. The rearrangement links TRBV13 to TRBJ1-6, with 11 nucleotides matching TRBD1. The germline V gene encodes CDR1 PRHDT and CDR2 FYEKMQ (reference sequence). The CDR3 sequence is 15 residues long. Trimming at V came to 4 bases and at J to 8 bases, leaving 4 bases not matched to a gene.

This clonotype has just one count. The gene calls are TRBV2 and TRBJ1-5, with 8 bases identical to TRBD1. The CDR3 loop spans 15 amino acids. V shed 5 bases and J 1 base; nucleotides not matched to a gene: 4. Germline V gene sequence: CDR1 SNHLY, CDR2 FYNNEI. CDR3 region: CASSMDRESNQPQHF. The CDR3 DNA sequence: TGTGCCAGCAGTATGGACAGGGAGAGCAATCAGCCCCAGCATTTT.

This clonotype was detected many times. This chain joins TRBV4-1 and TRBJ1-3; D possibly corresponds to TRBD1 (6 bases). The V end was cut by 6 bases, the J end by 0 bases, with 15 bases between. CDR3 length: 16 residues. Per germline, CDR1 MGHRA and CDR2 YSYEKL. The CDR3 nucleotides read TGCGCCAGCAGAGGGACGGGACAACTCTCTGGAAACACCATATATTTT. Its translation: CASRGTGQLSGNTIYF.

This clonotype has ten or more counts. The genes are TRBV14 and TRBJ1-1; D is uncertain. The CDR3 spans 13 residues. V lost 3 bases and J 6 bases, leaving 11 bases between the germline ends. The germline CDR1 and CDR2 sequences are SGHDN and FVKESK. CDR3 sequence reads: CASSHDRTSEAFF. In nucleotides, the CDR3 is TGTGCCAGCAGCCATGACCGGACTTCTGAAGCTTTCTTT.

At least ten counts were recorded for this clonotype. The CDR3: CASSFLSMNTEAFF. CDR3 sequence (DNA): TGTGCCAGCAGCTTCCTGAGTATGAACACTGAAGCTTTCTTT. The chain has TRBV7-2 and TRBJ1-1, with unresolved D. The V end was cut by 3 bases, the J end by 0 bases, with 8 bases between. Germline lookup yields CDR1 SGHTA and CDR2 FQGNSA. This CDR3 has 14 residues.

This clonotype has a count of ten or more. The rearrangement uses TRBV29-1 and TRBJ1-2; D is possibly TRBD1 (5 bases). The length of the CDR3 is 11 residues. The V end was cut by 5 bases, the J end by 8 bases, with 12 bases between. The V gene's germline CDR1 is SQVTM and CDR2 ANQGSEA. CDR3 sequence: CSVQPGDGYTF. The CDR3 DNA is TGCAGCGTTCAGCCGGGGGACGGCTACACCTTC.

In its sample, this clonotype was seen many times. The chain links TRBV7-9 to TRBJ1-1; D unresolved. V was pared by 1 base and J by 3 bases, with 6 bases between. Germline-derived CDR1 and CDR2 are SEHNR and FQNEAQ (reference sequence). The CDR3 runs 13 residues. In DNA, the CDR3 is TGTGCCAGCAGCTTAGGACCGGACACTGAAGCTTTCTTT. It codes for CASSLGPDTEAFF.

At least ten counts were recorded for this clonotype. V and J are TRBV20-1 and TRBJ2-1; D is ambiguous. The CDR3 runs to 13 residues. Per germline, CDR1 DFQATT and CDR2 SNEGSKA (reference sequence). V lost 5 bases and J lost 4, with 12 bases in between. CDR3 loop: CSASRLTYNEQFF. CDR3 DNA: TGCAGTGCTTCCCGCCTAACTTACAATGAGCAGTTCTTC.

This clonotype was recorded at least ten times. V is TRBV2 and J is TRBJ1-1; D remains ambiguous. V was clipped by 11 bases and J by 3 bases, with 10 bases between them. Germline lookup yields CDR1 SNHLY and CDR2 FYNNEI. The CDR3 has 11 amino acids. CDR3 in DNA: TGTGCCGTTCGGGGTGACACTGAAGCTTTCTTT. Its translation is CAVRGDTEAFF.

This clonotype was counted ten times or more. CDR3 DNA sequence: TGTGCCAGCAGCTTTGGGGGCTCCTATTCGTACAATGAGCAGTTCTTC. Protein: CASSFGGSYSYNEQFF. The chain joins TRBV11-3 to TRBJ2-1; perhaps TRBD1 as D (6 bases). From germline, CDR1 is SGHNT and CDR2 YENEEA. V gave up 3 bases and J gave up 4 bases, with 16 bases separating them. The CDR3 is made up of 16 amino acids.

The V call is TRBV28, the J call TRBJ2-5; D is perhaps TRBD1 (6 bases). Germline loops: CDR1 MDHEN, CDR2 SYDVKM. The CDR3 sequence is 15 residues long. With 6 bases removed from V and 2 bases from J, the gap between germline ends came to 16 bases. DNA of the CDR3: TGTGCCAGCAGAAACGCTCAGGGGAGTCAAGAGACCCAGTACTTC. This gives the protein CASRNAQGSQETQYF.

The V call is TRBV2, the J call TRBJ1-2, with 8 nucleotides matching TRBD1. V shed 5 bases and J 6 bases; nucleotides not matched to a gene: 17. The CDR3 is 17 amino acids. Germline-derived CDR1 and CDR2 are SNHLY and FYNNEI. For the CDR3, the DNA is TGTGCCAGCAGTAGAACAGGGGGAGAAGAGTTTTTACATGGCTACACCTTC. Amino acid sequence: CASSRTGGEEFLHGYTF.

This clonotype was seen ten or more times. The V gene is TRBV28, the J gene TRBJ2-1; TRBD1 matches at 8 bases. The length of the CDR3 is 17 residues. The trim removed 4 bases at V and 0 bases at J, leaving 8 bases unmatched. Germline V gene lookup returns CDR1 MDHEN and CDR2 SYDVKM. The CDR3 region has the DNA TGTGCCAGCAGTTCTAAGACAGGGGCCATCTCCTACAATGAGCAGTTCTTC. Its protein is CASSSKTGAISYNEQFF.

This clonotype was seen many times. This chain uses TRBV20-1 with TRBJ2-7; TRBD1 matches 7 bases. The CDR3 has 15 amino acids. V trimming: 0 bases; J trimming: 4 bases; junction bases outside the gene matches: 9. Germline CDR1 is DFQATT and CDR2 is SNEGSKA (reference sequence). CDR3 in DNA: TGCAGTGCTAGAGATCCCGGGACAGTGGGGTACGAGCAGTACTTC. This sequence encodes CSARDPGTVGYEQYF.

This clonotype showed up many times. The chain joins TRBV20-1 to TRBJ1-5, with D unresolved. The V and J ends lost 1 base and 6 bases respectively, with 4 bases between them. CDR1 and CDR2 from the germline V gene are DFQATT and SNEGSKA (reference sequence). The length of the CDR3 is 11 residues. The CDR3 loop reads CSARVGQPQHF. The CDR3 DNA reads TGCAGTGCTAGAGTCGGTCAGCCCCAGCATTTT.

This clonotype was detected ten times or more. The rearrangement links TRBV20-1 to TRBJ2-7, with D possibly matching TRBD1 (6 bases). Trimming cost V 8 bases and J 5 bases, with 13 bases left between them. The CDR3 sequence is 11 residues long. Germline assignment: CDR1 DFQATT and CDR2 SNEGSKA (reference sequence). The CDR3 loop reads CSPDEGDEQYF. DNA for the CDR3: TGCAGTCCAGATGAGGGGGACGAGCAGTACTTC.